This entry features one T cell receptor beta chain sequence. Cohorts were determined from participant-reported clinical history. The record originates from a study of blood T cell repertoires in COVID-19. Data came from immunoSEQ multiplex PCR; TCRdb stores just in-frame clones and leaves some out. The sample has 400,000 or so clones, about 90% seen once. Per germline, CDR1 SGHTA and CDR2 FQGNSA. Trimming pared 6 bases from V and 0 bases from J, leaving 10 bases between. The CDR3 is 14 amino acids. The receptor comes from a man between 35 and 55 years old in a cohort exposed to, infected with or recovered from COVID-19 (not recorded which). Material for sequencing was PBMCs or T cells enriched from blood (not recorded which). The chain has TRBV7-2 and TRBJ2-3, with D uncertain. CDR3 sequence reads: CASRSRVSTDTQYF. CDR3 coding DNA: TGTGCCAGCAGGTCTCGGGTTAGCACAGATACGCAGTATTTT.